These 24 T cell receptor beta chains originate from one sample sequenced in a study of blood T cell repertoires in COVID-19 (dated by TCRdb to 2018 to 2020). Libraries were constructed by the immunoSEQ multiplex PCR assay. This is the immuneACCESS table as TCRdb keeps it, with only in-frame sequences that have V and J called. A part of the clones is gone; compared with another copy, unresolved V genes explain less than half, and the rest is unexplained. For this sample the table gives over 250,000 clones, of which 80% to 90% were detected only once. The ten largest make up 11% of the sample. Material: peripheral blood. The receptors derive from a woman in her seventies with acute or convalescent COVID-19.

The chain links TRBV5-4 to TRBJ1-2; TRBD1 matches at 7 bases. Germline loops: CDR1 SGHNT, CDR2 YYREEE (reference sequence). This CDR3 has 17 amino acids. The J segment lost 2 bases and the V segment lost 1 base, leaving 11 bases of the junction unmatched. As DNA, the CDR3 is TGTGCCAGCAGCTTGAGAGGGGGCGCCGAAGGCAACTATGGCTACACCTTC. This gives the protein CASSLRGGAEGNYGYTF.

This rearrangement joins TRBV15 to TRBJ1-5; D is unresolved. The CDR3 sequence is 14 residues long. Looked up from germline, CDR1 is LNHNV and CDR2 is YYDKDF (reference sequence). The V end was cut by 2 bases, the J end by 8 bases, with 13 bases between. The chain's CDR3 is CATSRPLTREPQHF. The CDR3, as DNA: TGTGCCACCAGCAGACCTCTAACTCGCGAGCCCCAGCATTTT.

The count of this clone is one. The V call is TRBV5-1, the J call TRBJ1-5; TRBD1 might be the D (6 bases). CDR1 is SGHRS, CDR2 YFSETQ, per germline. Trimming took 1 base from V and 7 from J, leaving 9 bases between them. The CDR3 consists of 13 residues. The CDR3 loop reads CASSLTGPQPQHF. DNA of the CDR3: TGCGCCAGCAGCTTGACAGGGCCCCAGCCCCAGCATTTT.

The chain is built from TRBV10-3 and TRBJ1-6; D possibly corresponds to TRBD1 (6 bases). The CDR3 has 14 residues. V was shortened by 4 bases and J by 3 bases, with 7 bases between the two germline ends. Germline CDR1 is ENHRY and CDR2 is SYGVKD. CDR3 residues: CAISADSYNSPLHF. CDR3 DNA sequence: TGTGCCATCAGTGCGGACAGCTATAATTCACCCCTCCACTTT.

The chain carries TRBV6-5 and TRBJ1-4; D possibly corresponds to TRBD1 (6 bases). Trimming took 5 bases from V and 8 from J, leaving 18 bases between them. Germline assignment: CDR1 MNHEY and CDR2 SVGAGI. The CDR3 totals 15 residues. CDR3 amino acids: CASSPRGGGNEKLFF. As DNA, the CDR3 is TGTGCCAGCAGTCCTAGGGGAGGGGGAAACGAAAAACTGTTTTTT.

The chain joins TRBV18 to TRBJ2-1; the D gene is possibly TRBD1 (6 bases). Trimming stripped 1 base from V and 5 bases from J, with 9 bases between. The CDR3 length is 14 residues. Germline V gives CDR1 KGHSH, CDR2 LQKENI. The CDR3 region is CASSPLQGNNEQFF. The CDR3 coding sequence is TGTGCCAGCTCACCACTGCAGGGGAACAATGAGCAGTTCTTC.

A few counts support this clone. This rearrangement joins TRBV11-2 to TRBJ1-3, with D perhaps TRBD1 (6 bases). The CDR3 extends over 14 amino acids. The germline V gene encodes CDR1 SGHAT and CDR2 FQNNGV. Trimming took off 5 bases at V and 1 base at J, with 9 bases between the two ends. CDR3 protein: CASSPGTSGNTIYF. For the CDR3, the DNA is TGTGCCAGCAGCCCCGGGACATCTGGAAACACCATATATTTT.

V and J are TRBV11-2 and TRBJ1-2; 7 bases align to TRBD1. Germline assignment: CDR1 SGHAT and CDR2 FQNNGV. V lost 1 base and J lost 6; bases outside the gene matches: 5. The CDR3 runs 14 residues. The CDR3: CASSLVQGMDGYTF. For the CDR3, the DNA is TGTGCCAGCAGCTTAGTACAGGGGATGGATGGCTACACCTTC.

The CDR3 bases are TGTGCCAGCAGCCGGTCAGGGGTCTCTGGAAACACCATATATTTT. Translation: CASSRSGVSGNTIYF. The rearrangement links TRBV2 to TRBJ1-3; a weak D match, TRBD1 (6 bases). Germline CDR1 SNHLY, CDR2 FYNNEI. V was trimmed by 6 bases and J by 0 bases, leaving 12 bases between them. The CDR3 sequence is 15 residues long.

The chain recombines TRBV30 with TRBJ2-1, with 7 bases fitting TRBD1. Germline assignment: CDR1 GTSNPN and CDR2 SVGIG (reference sequence). Trimming removed 4 bases from V and 9 bases from J; junction bases left unmatched: 9. The CDR3 has 13 residues. CDR3 residues: CAWKRTGGSEQFF. Here the CDR3 DNA reads TGTGCCTGGAAGCGGACAGGAGGCAGTGAGCAGTTCTTC.

The rearrangement links TRBV18 to TRBJ2-3, with D maybe TRBD2 (6 bases). Trimming pared 6 bases from V and 4 bases from J, leaving 20 bases between. Looked up from germline, CDR1 is KGHSH and CDR2 is LQKENI. The length of the CDR3 is 16 residues. The CDR3 DNA sequence: TGTGCCAGCTCCACCAACCCCCGGGGGTTCTCAGATACGCAGTATTTT. The encoded protein is CASSTNPRGFSDTQYF.

The chain joins TRBV5-4 to TRBJ1-5; D unclear. CDR1 and CDR2 from the germline V gene are SGHNT and YYREEE (reference sequence). With 4 bases removed from V and 6 bases from J, the gap between germline ends came to 11 bases. The CDR3 sequence is 13 residues long. In DNA, the CDR3 is TGTGCCAGCAGCCTTGACTTGAGTCAGCCCCAGCATTTT. Translating gives CASSLDLSQPQHF.

CDR3 sequence reads: CASSSGTSGGTTDTQYF. The CDR3 bases are TGTGCCAGCAGCTCCGGGACTAGCGGGGGGACCACAGATACGCAGTATTTT. This chain connects TRBV11-3 to TRBJ2-3, with TRBD2 identical over 15 bases. The CDR3 is made up of 17 amino acids. Unmatched junction bases numbered 4, after V lost 4 bases and J lost 2 bases. Germline loops: CDR1 SGHNT, CDR2 YENEEA.

V gene TRBV5-1 combines with J gene TRBJ1-1; 9 nucleotides agree with TRBD1. The CDR3 is 15 residues long. In germline, CDR1 is SGHRS, CDR2 YFSETQ. Trimming removed 4 bases from V and 6 bases from J; junction bases left unmatched: 10. The CDR3 reads CASSPDRGIWAEAFF. CDR3 coding DNA: TGCGCCAGCAGCCCGGACAGGGGTATTTGGGCTGAAGCTTTCTTT.

The gene calls are TRBV29-1 and TRBJ1-1, with D possibly being TRBD1 (5 bases). The CDR3 sequence is 12 residues long. The V end lost 4 bases, the J end lost 4 bases, and 10 bases lay between the germline ends. Germline loops: CDR1 SQVTM, CDR2 ANQGSEA. CDR3 residues: CSVATVITEAFF. The CDR3 bases are TGCAGCGTTGCGACAGTCATCACTGAAGCTTTCTTT.

This chain links TRBV10-2 with TRBJ1-5; 7 bases are shared with TRBD1. Germline CDR1 is WSHSY and CDR2 is SAAADI. With V trimmed by 3 bases and J by 6 bases, 5 bases remained unmatched. The CDR3 sequence is 14 residues long. Written as DNA, the CDR3 is TGCGCCAGCAGTGAACAGGGGTATGGTCAGCCCCAGCATTTT. Residues: CASSEQGYGQPQHF.

The chain uses TRBV7-9 and TRBJ1-1; possible D gene TRBD1, 5 bases. CDR3 size: 14 residues. In germline, CDR1 is SEHNR, CDR2 FQNEAQ (reference sequence). The V end lost 0 bases, the J end lost 9 bases, and 14 bases lay between the germline ends. CDR3 DNA sequence: TGTGCCAGCAGCTTAGCTTCCGGGGGATCGAAAGCTTTCTTT. Its translation is CASSLASGGSKAFF.

The count of this clone is one. The V and J genes are TRBV5-1 and TRBJ2-7; 11 bases match TRBD1. In germline, CDR1 is SGHRS, CDR2 YFSETQ. This CDR3 spans 15 amino acids. Losses at the gene ends were 7 bases for V and 4 bases for J; bases not matched to a gene: 10. This CDR3 is CASAFGDRGRYEQYF. CDR3 bases: TGCGCCAGCGCCTTTGGGGACAGGGGGAGGTACGAGCAGTACTTC.

V gene TRBV9 combines with J gene TRBJ2-3; 15 bases are shared with TRBD2. Per germline, CDR1 SGDLS and CDR2 YYNGEE. The CDR3 is made up of 14 amino acids. Unmatched junction bases numbered 7, after V lost 3 bases and J lost 14 bases. CDR3 loop: CASSDGLAGGRMYF. DNA of the CDR3: TGTGCCAGCAGCGACGGACTAGCGGGGGGGCGCATGTATTTT.

Only one count was recorded for this clone. The chain is built from TRBV2 and TRBJ1-6; tentatively, D is TRBD1 (5 bases). This CDR3 has 13 residues. Looked up from germline, CDR1 is SNHLY and CDR2 is FYNNEI. The ends were cut back, 11 bases at V and 6 bases at J, with 14 bases in the middle. The CDR3 loop is CAVLGGLNSPLHF. CDR3 in DNA: TGTGCCGTTCTCGGGGGTCTTAATTCACCCCTCCACTTT.

The rearrangement links TRBV30 to TRBJ1-1; 9 bases are a match to TRBD1. The CDR3 loop spans 11 amino acids. Looked up from germline, CDR1 is GTSNPN and CDR2 is SVGIG (reference sequence). Trimming removed 3 bases from V and 8 bases from J; junction bases left unmatched: 1. The CDR3 DNA reads TGTGCCTGGAGGGACAGGGGAGAAGCTTTCTTT. Protein sequence: CAWRDRGEAFF.

This chain links TRBV15 with TRBJ1-2; a weak D match, TRBD1 (5 bases). This CDR3 contains 15 residues. The germline V gene has CDR1 LNHNV and CDR2 YYDKDF (reference sequence). The V gene lost 0 bases and the J gene lost 3 bases, with 11 bases spanning the gap. CDR3 DNA: TGTGCCACCAGCAGAGAGGGGACTGGAGACTATGGCTACACCTTC. Encoded protein: CATSREGTGDYGYTF.

The chain links TRBV5-6 to TRBJ1-2; 10 bases are shared with TRBD1. The CDR3 is made up of 16 amino acids. Per germline, CDR1 SGHDT and CDR2 YYEEEE. The ends lost 5 bases at V and 4 bases at J; junction bases unmatched: 11. CDR3 nucleotides: TGTGCCAGCAGACCCGGGACAGGGGTGGCTATCTATGGCTACACCTTC. Protein sequence: CASRPGTGVAIYGYTF.

The V and J genes are TRBV1 and TRBJ2-5; TRBD2 is taken as the D call from the table, unchecked against the DNA. TRBV1 is an annotated pseudogene. The CDR3 spans 18 residues. The CDR3 DNA follows: TGCACCAGCAGCCAAGTTGAGACTAGAGTATCTCTGTGGGAGACCCAGTACTTC. Encoded protein: CTSSQVETRVSLWETQYF.